These 27 T cell receptor beta chains were sequenced from one sample in a study of blood T cell repertoires in COVID-19. Clones were read by immunoSEQ multiplex PCR, and TCRdb kept only the in-frame ones, dropping some. The table shows under 450,000 clones, with about four fifths occurring only once. Sequencing input: peripheral blood. The source of these receptors is a human donor with acute or convalescent COVID-19. The donor label of this sample is uncertain.

The rearrangement joins TRBV29-1 to TRBJ1-2, with 9 bases that match TRBD1. Germline CDR1 and CDR2: SQVTM and ANQGSEA. V lost 4 bases and J lost 13; bases outside the gene matches: 10. This CDR3 has 12 residues. CDR3 protein: CSVVSGTGLSTF. CDR3 coding DNA: TGCAGCGTTGTGTCAGGGACAGGGCTCTCCACCTTC.

The V call is TRBV4-2, the J call TRBJ1-1, with D possibly being TRBD1 (6 bases). The CDR3 runs 15 residues. Germline CDR1 LGHNA, CDR2 YNFKEQ. The V and J ends lost 4 bases and 2 bases respectively, with 14 bases between them. In DNA form, the CDR3 reads TGTGCCAGCAGCCCCCGGGACACCTCTAACACTGAAGCTTTCTTT. This codes for CASSPRDTSNTEAFF.

In this sample, this clone turned up a few times. CDR3 loop: CAISVGGNNYGYTF. As DNA, the CDR3 is TGTGCCATCAGTGTCGGGGGTAATAACTATGGCTACACCTTC. The rearrangement joins TRBV10-3 to TRBJ1-2; tentative D call: TRBD1 (5 bases). V dropped 4 bases and J dropped 1 base, with 10 bases sitting between them. CDR1 is ENHRY, CDR2 SYGVKD, per germline. The CDR3 totals 14 residues.

The chain recombines TRBV6-5 with TRBJ2-7, with a tentative D call TRBD1 (5 bases). V lost 6 bases and J 0 bases, leaving 15 bases between the germline ends. Germline V CDR1 and CDR2: MNHEY, SVGAGI. The CDR3 is made up of 15 amino acids. The CDR3 sequence is CASSAFQGSSYEQYF. CDR3 nucleotide sequence: TGTGCCAGCAGCGCCTTTCAGGGTAGCTCCTACGAGCAGTACTTC.

The CDR3 region has the DNA TGTGCCAGCAGCGGGGGACAGGGAGAGACCTACAATGAGCAGTTCTTC. It yields the protein CASSGGQGETYNEQFF. The genes are TRBV5-4 and TRBJ2-1, with TRBD1 matching over 9 bases. The length of the CDR3 is 16 residues. The germline V gene has CDR1 SGHNT and CDR2 YYREEE (reference sequence). Trimming took 4 bases from V and 2 from J; bases not matched to a gene: 7.

This clone was detected once. The genes are TRBV30 and TRBJ2-2; 8 bases line up with TRBD1. The CDR3 spans 15 residues. The germline V gene has CDR1 GTSNPN and CDR2 SVGIG (reference sequence). V lost 2 bases, J lost 6 bases, and 8 bases stayed unmatched. The CDR3 here is CAWSSPDREAGELFF. CDR3 in DNA: TGTGCCTGGAGTTCGCCGGACAGGGAAGCCGGGGAGCTGTTTTTT. Complete variable domain (other parts from reference TRBV30 and TRBJ2-2): SQTIHQWPATLVQPVGSPLSLECTVEGTSNPNLYWYRQAAGRGLQLLFYSVGIGQISSEVPQNLSASRPQDRQFILSSKKLLLSDSGFYLCAWSSPDREAGELFFGEGSRLTVL.

This clone has a single count. This likely stems from a read error, as it lies one base from a far larger clone. V usage is TRBV3-1 (or the pseudogene TRBV3-2) and J usage is TRBJ1-1; weak D call: TRBD1 (5 bases). Trimming left V 5 bases short and J 1 base short, with 8 bases between. The length of the CDR3 is 13 residues. Germline CDR1 and CDR2: LGHDT and YNNKEL (reference sequence). In DNA, the CDR3 is TGTGCCAGCAGCTTCGGGGGGAACACTGAAGCTTTCTTT. It codes for CASSFGGNTEAFF.

The chain has TRBV10-3 and TRBJ2-7; weak D call: TRBD1 (6 bases). The length of the CDR3 is 16 residues. The V end lost 8 bases, the J end lost 2 bases, and 22 bases lay between the germline ends. Per the germline V gene, CDR1 is ENHRY and CDR2 is SYGVKD. CDR3 sequence reads: CAIARQALSPAYEQYF. Here the CDR3 DNA reads TGTGCCATCGCAAGACAGGCCTTATCCCCGGCCTACGAGCAGTACTTC.

The chain joins TRBV30 to TRBJ1-6; D remains ambiguous. The CDR3 runs 14 residues. Trimming pared 5 bases from V and 4 bases from J, leaving 12 bases between. Germline CDR1 and CDR2: GTSNPN and SVGIG (reference sequence). This chain's CDR3 is CAWCPGDYNSPLHF. CDR3 DNA: TGTGCCTGGTGTCCCGGGGATTATAATTCACCCCTCCACTTT.

The chain is built from TRBV11-1 and TRBJ1-1; 7 bases map to TRBD1. This CDR3 is 13 amino acids long. Germline trimming cut 10 bases from V and 10 bases from J; bases unmatched to any gene: 15. Germline-derived CDR1 and CDR2 are SGHAT and FQDESV (reference sequence). CDR3 region: CATAKGARASAFF. The CDR3 bases are TGTGCCACAGCCAAGGGGGCTCGGGCTTCAGCTTTCTTT.

This clone appeared a single time. A read error is possible here, since a much larger clone lies one base away. The gene calls are TRBV6-1 and TRBJ1-6; TRBD1 is a possible D gene (6 bases). Germline values: CDR1 MNHNS, CDR2 SASEGT. The CDR3 runs 15 residues. Trimming left V 0 bases short and J 7 bases short, with 10 bases between. CDR3 protein: CASSEARRGNSPLHF. The CDR3, as DNA: TGTGCCAGCAGTGAAGCGCGCAGGGGAAATTCACCCCTCCACTTT.

This sequence joins TRBV7-8 and TRBJ2-1; 7 bases match TRBD1. Germline lookup yields CDR1 SGHVS and CDR2 FQNEAQ. The V and J ends lost 5 bases and 8 bases, in that order; junction bases with no gene match: 6. This CDR3 region has 13 residues. The CDR3 is CASSRDRAYEQFF. DNA for the CDR3: TGTGCCAGCAGCCGAGACAGGGCCTATGAGCAGTTCTTC.

The chain employs TRBV5-4 and TRBJ1-1; 8 nucleotides align to TRBD1. V was pared by 4 bases and J by 5 bases, with 7 bases of the junction left unmatched. The CDR3 has 14 residues. The germline CDR1 and CDR2 sequences are SGHNT and YYREEE (reference sequence). In DNA form, the CDR3 reads TGTGCCAGCAGCCTCGACAGGGGAGTAACTGAAGCTTTCTTT. As protein: CASSLDRGVTEAFF.

The chain is built from TRBV4-1 and TRBJ1-2, with TRBD1 matching over 7 bases. This CDR3 is 16 amino acids long. Losses at the gene ends were 3 bases for V and 5 bases for J; bases not matched to a gene: 12. Germline CDR1 is MGHRA and CDR2 is YSYEKL. The chain's CDR3 is CASSQAGRDRAYGYTF. The CDR3 region has the DNA TGCGCCAGCAGCCAGGCAGGCCGGGACAGAGCGTATGGCTACACCTTC.

The V and J genes are TRBV5-1 and TRBJ2-7; TRBD1 agrees at 8 bases. Germline V CDR1 and CDR2: SGHRS, YFSETQ. The CDR3 is 15 amino acids. The J segment lost 6 bases and the V segment lost 3 bases, leaving 11 bases of the junction unmatched. CDR3 in amino acids: CASSSGQARRREQYF. Written as DNA, the CDR3 is TGCGCCAGCAGCTCGGGACAGGCACGTCGGCGCGAGCAGTACTTC.

The V and J genes are TRBV19 and TRBJ2-3; D gene unclear. Trimming shortened V by 3 bases and J by 2 bases, and 12 bases separated the two germline ends. Germline CDR1 LNHDA, CDR2 SQIVND (reference sequence). The CDR3 sequence is 15 residues long. The CDR3 spells CASSILIDFTDTQYF. CDR3 coding DNA: TGTGCCAGTAGTATTTTGATAGACTTCACAGATACGCAGTATTTT. Together with reference TRBV19 and TRBJ2-3, the CDR3 gives the full variable domain: DGGITQSPKYLFRKEGQNVTLSCEQNLNHDAMYWYRQDPGQGLRLIYYSQIVNDFQKGDIAEGYSVSREKKESFPLTVTSAQKNPTAFYLCASSILIDFTDTQYFGPGTRLTVL.

The chain is built from TRBV28 and TRBJ1-1, with 8 bases fitting TRBD1. The CDR3 runs to 13 residues. The V segment lost 7 bases and the J segment 6 bases; nucleotides outside the gene matches: 7. Germline CDR1 and CDR2: MDHEN and SYDVKM. CDR3 region: CASKTGGAPEAFF. Written as DNA, the CDR3 is TGTGCCAGCAAAACAGGGGGGGCCCCTGAAGCTTTCTTT. Looking up the rest from reference TRBV28 and TRBJ1-1 gives the full variable domain: DVKVTQSSRYLVKRTGEKVFLECVQDMDHENMFWYRQDPGLGLRLIYFSYDVKMKEKGDIPEGYSVSREKKERFSLILESASTNQTSMYLCASKTGGAPEAFFGQGTRLTVV.

The genes are TRBV27 and TRBJ2-2; 13 positions match TRBD2. With V trimmed by 8 bases and J by 6 bases, 3 bases remained unmatched. The CDR3 sequence is 14 residues long. Germline values: CDR1 MNHEY, CDR2 SMNVEV (reference sequence). This CDR3 is CASFGLAGAGELFF. DNA of the CDR3: TGTGCCAGCTTCGGACTAGCGGGAGCCGGGGAGCTGTTTTTT.

The CDR3 spells CASSPNRYGYTF. The CDR3 DNA reads as TGTGCCAGCTCACCGAACAGATATGGCTACACCTTC. This chain uses TRBV18 with TRBJ1-2; D uncertain. Trimming took off 3 bases at V and 5 bases at J, with 7 bases between the two ends. The length of the CDR3 is 12 residues. Germline V gene lookup returns CDR1 KGHSH and CDR2 LQKENI.

The rearrangement links TRBV9 to TRBJ2-1, with no clear D. The CDR3 is 16 residues long. Trimming shortened V by 3 bases and J by 7 bases, and 20 bases separated the two germline ends. Germline V gene sequence: CDR1 SGDLS, CDR2 YYNGEE. CDR3 sequence reads: CASSALTTPGGNEQFF. In DNA form, the CDR3 reads TGTGCCAGCAGCGCCCTTACAACCCCAGGTGGGAATGAGCAGTTCTTC.

This clone was counted only a few times. J is TRBJ2-7 and V is TRBV28; D is possibly TRBD1 (5 bases). CDR3 length equals 16 residues. V lost 2 bases and J 2 bases, leaving 16 bases between the germline ends. Germline CDR1 MDHEN, CDR2 SYDVKM. The CDR3 reads CASSLSAQAGAYEQYF. CDR3 coding DNA: TGTGCCAGCAGTTTAAGTGCACAGGCTGGGGCCTACGAGCAGTACTTC.

This chain uses TRBV6-5 with TRBJ1-2; TRBD1 agrees at 9 bases. Germline V gene lookup returns CDR1 MNHEY and CDR2 SVGAGI. V trimming: 5 bases; J trimming: 8 bases; junction bases outside the gene matches: 12. The CDR3 runs 15 residues. The CDR3 protein is CASSTHRGPPEGYTF. In DNA form, the CDR3 reads TGTGCCAGCAGTACCCACAGGGGGCCGCCGGAAGGCTACACCTTC.

The genes are TRBV3-1 (or the pseudogene TRBV3-2) and TRBJ1-2; D call uncertain. V was cut by 9 bases and J by 0 bases, with 8 bases left in between. Germline assignment: CDR1 LGHDT and CDR2 YNNKEL (reference sequence). The CDR3 extends over 12 amino acids. The CDR3 region is CASRGANYGYTF. The CDR3 DNA follows: TGTGCCAGTAGAGGAGCTAACTATGGCTACACCTTC.

This sequence joins TRBV18 and TRBJ2-1; 9 bases line up with TRBD1. J gave up 3 bases and V 3 bases, and 9 bases lay outside the gene matches. Germline CDR1 is KGHSH and CDR2 is LQKENI. The CDR3 runs 17 residues. The CDR3 DNA is TGTGCCAGCTCACCCCGGACAGGGGAAGGAAGCTACAATGAGCAGTTCTTC. It yields the protein CASSPRTGEGSYNEQFF.

The V and J genes are TRBV2 and TRBJ1-4, with 10 positions matching TRBD1. Trimming cost V 6 bases and J 5 bases; bases outside gene matches: 0. The CDR3 length is 13 residues. The germline gives CDR1 SNHLY, CDR2 FYNNEI. CDR3 residues: CASRTGGNEKLFF. DNA for the CDR3: TGTGCCAGCAGGACAGGGGGCAATGAAAAACTGTTTTTT. Using reference TRBV2 and TRBJ1-4 for the parts outside the CDR3, the full variable domain is EPEVTQTPSHQVTQMGQEVILRCVPISNHLYFYWYRQILGQKVEFLVSFYNNEISEKSEIFDDQFSVERPDGSNFTLKIRSTKLEDSAMYFCASRTGGNEKLFFGSGTQLSVL.

A single count supports this clone. J is TRBJ1-2 and V is TRBV6-5, with TRBD1 identical over 7 bases. J gave up 8 bases and V 0 bases, and 9 bases lay outside the gene matches. CDR3 length: 15 residues. Germline V gene sequence: CDR1 MNHEY, CDR2 SVGAGI. CDR3 sequence (DNA): TGTGCCAGCAGTTACTCAGGGCTCAGGGGGTGGGGCTACACCTTC. It yields the protein CASSYSGLRGWGYTF.

The chain couples TRBV7-9 to TRBJ1-1; D perhaps matches TRBD1 (5 bases). The length of the CDR3 is 16 residues. V was cut by 0 bases and J by 1 base, with 12 bases left in between. CDR1 is SEHNR and CDR2 is FQNEAQ in the germline V gene (reference sequence). CDR3 sequence reads: CASSLAGQVGNTEAFF. CDR3 DNA: TGTGCCAGCAGCTTAGCAGGACAAGTGGGGAACACTGAAGCTTTCTTT.